This TCR beta chain stems from a study of blood T cells in healthy people across ages. Study at large: Per two T cells, template switching captured roughly one barcoded beta molecule.

V lost 8 bases to trimming and J lost 0 bases, with 11 bases between them. Germline V gene lookup returns CDR1 SEHNR and CDR2 FQNEAQ (reference sequence). The CDR3 runs to 14 residues. A sample-barcoded 5' primer and a J-beta primer mix were used in a second PCR of roughly 7 to 11 cycles. Via MiXCR, TCRdb re-called the 5' RACE reads, giving one row per CDR3 protein. The repertoire holds over a million distinct CDR3 sequences, with less than 45% as singletons. The source is a woman in her late teens or twenties in good health. The chain couples TRBV7-9 to TRBJ1-3; the D is unclear. Sequencing input: blood. CDR3 amino acids: CASLRFDSGNTIYF. As DNA, the CDR3 is TGTGCCAGCTTACGGTTCGACTCTGGAAACACCATATATTTT.